This TCR delta chain came from a study of delta chains in infants with herpesvirus infections (dated by TCRdb to 2021 to 2024). The study in broad terms: From birth, the study prospectively followed a Ugandan infant birth cohort to characterize gammadelta T cell responses to primary cytomegalovirus (CMV) infection. A public fetal Vdelta1/Vgamma8 gammadelta TCR clonotype was searched for in infants infected with CMV after birth. Blood samples from the infants were grouped into approximate ages of 1.5, 4, 8 and 12 months. Previously published Belgian fetal and cord blood gammadelta TCR data were included only for comparison and were not generated in this cohort. gammadelta TCRs were sequenced from PBMC of 18 CMV-infected infants (one congenitally infected) and under ten CMV-uninfected infants with enough sample available.

The library was made by RT-PCR. To generate TCR cDNA, PBMC RNA underwent reverse transcription with SuperScript II using gamma-chain- and delta-chain-specific primers. After purification with AMPure XP beads, the cDNA was amplified and indexed with Illumina adapters using the Nextera XT Index Kit. Sequencing of the gammadelta TCR libraries was done on an Illumina MiSeq using a V2 300-cycle kit. On the authors' methods: Using MiXCR v2.1.12, CDR3 sequences were assembled, and reads were mapped onto D, J and V genes obtained from GenBank. VDJtools v1.2.1 was used to carry out repertoire analyses of the CDR3 clonotypes. TCRdb called clones anew from the public reads via CATT; matching DNA rows were later pooled. These V and J calls are TCRdb output, not the study's own analysis. The sample data list 950 to 1,500 delta-chain clones, and 25% to 30% of these were observed just once. The top ten clones comprise about 6.6% of the sample.

What the work shows at the level of the full study, not this receptor alone: Public-clonotype frequency among Vdelta1 cells appeared to be inversely correlated with age at infection and was observed to decay rapidly, seemingly without persisting beyond 2 to 3 months. The public Vdelta1 clonotype was detected in about 20% of the 18 CMV-infected infants, namely three infected postnatally before 120 days of age and the congenitally infected infant. In CMV-uninfected infants, the public clonotype might still be present but below the detection limit. The authors noted a small sample size and no race- or environment-matched controls, since nearly all Ugandans acquire CMV before adulthood. The public clonotype was detected only at the first time point after infection and was not found in uninfected infants or in infants infected after 120 days.

The germline V gene sets CDR1 to NSMFDY and CDR2 to ISSIKDK. The cysteine opens and the phenylalanine closes a CDR3 of 13 amino acids. CDR3 DNA only is kept here, 39 bases in frame from base 1. The V and J ends are trimmed by 0 bases and 2 bases, leaving 8 bases between them. Pregnant women receiving prenatal care in Kampala, Uganda, were recruited, and the infants of these women were enrolled, with documentation of maternal HIV status required. Home visits to families took place weekly, and collection of infant clinical information, oral swabs and peripheral blood began at 6 weeks of age and was repeated every 4 months after that. Blood was drawn into heparin tubes, and PBMC were separated by Ficoll-Paque density gradient centrifugation and then cryopreserved. This clone is categorized as medium-sized (0.01 to 0.1%). What antigen it recognizes has not been identified. Base qualities are not provided; no much larger clone lies one nucleotide away.

The rearrangement joined TRAV29/DV5 to TRDJ1; no confident D gene assignment can be made. This clonotype was sampled from a human donor who was a Ugandan infant, either HIV-exposed or HIV-unexposed (not recorded which). Specimen: peripheral blood, collected at time point 1 of longitudinal follow-up. The bases are TGTGCAGCAAGCGCTATGCCTACCGATAAACTCATCTTT. The encoded protein is CAASAMPTDKLIF.